This TCR beta chain was captured in a study of blood T cells in healthy people across ages. Deletions cut 0 bases from V and 0 bases from J, with 11 bases between. The CDR3 contains 16 residues. Germline assignment: CDR1 KGHDR and CDR2 SFDVKD. Sample-barcoded 5' priming and a J-beta primer mix drove a second PCR of roughly 6 to 12 cycles. Per sample, CDR3-containing paired-end reads numbered at least 3 million. Each CDR3 protein is one row after TCRdb ran MiXCR on the 5' RACE reads. The sample yields about 780,000 distinct CDR3 sequences, less than 60% seen once. This TCR was sampled from an elderly man in good health. The rearrangement uses TRBV24-1 and TRBJ2-7; possible D gene TRBD1, 5 bases. Sequencing used blood. The CDR3 spells CATSDLETENSYEQYF. The CDR3, as DNA: TGTGCCACCAGTGATTTGGAGACAGAGAACTCCTACGAGCAGTACTTC.